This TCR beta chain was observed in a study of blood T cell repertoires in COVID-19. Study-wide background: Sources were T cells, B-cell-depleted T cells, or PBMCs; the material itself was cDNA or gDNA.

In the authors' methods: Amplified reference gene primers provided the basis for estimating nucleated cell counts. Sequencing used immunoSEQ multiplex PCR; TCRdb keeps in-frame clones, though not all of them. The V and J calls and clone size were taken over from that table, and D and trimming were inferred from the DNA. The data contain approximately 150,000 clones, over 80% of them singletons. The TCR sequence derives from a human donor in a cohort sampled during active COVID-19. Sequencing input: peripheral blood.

The DNA for the CDR3 is TGTGCCAGCAGTTGGAGACAGGGGGCAGCTCTGGCGAGTGGCTACACCTTC. This gives the protein CASSWRQGAALASGYTF. This rearrangement joins TRBV27 to TRBJ1-2; 10 positions agree with TRBD1. CDR1 is MNHEY, CDR2 SMNVEV, per germline (reference sequence). The CDR3 length is 17 residues. Trimming took 4 bases from V and 7 from J; bases not matched to a gene: 15.